Listed below are T cell receptor beta chains from one sample, sequenced in a study of T cell responses to AZD1222 COVID-19 vaccine. The data were produced by immunoSEQ multiplex PCR, yet TCRdb's version contains in-frame clones alone and is incomplete. The table shows some 160,000 clones, with about 88% occurring only once. The source was peripheral blood, collected on day 0 of AZD1222 vaccination. The receptors come from an adult in good health. The CDR3 runs from the conserved cysteine through the conserved F or W. D genes are given only for firm matches. Clone sizes are given selectively: once, few, many, or a class where the clone is expanded.

TRBV15	.	.	TRBJ2-1	TGTGCCACCAGCAGATACGGGGTAGCGTTGAATGAGCAGTTCTTC	CATSRYGVALNEQFF
TRBV3-1/TRBV3-2	.	TRBD2	TRBJ2-7	TGTGCCAGCAGCCTAGGGCGGGGGGTTACCTACGAGCAGTACTTC	CASSLGRGVTYEQYF
TRBV5-4	.	.	TRBJ1-2	TGTGCCAGCCGCCCCCAGGTTCTGGATGGCTACACCTTC	CASRPQVLDGYTF
TRBV7-2	.	.	TRBJ1-6	TGTGCCAGCAGCTCCCACGGACGGAATAATTCACCCCTCCACTTT	CASSSHGRNNSPLHF
TRBV9	.	.	TRBJ2-1	TGTGCCAGCAGCGTAGGATCTAGTACAAGCTCCTACAATGAGCAGTTCTTC	CASSVGSSTSSYNEQFF
TRBV19	.	TRBD1	TRBJ1-5	TGTGCCAGTAGTGTTGGGACAGGCCATAGCAATCAGCCCCAGCATTTT	CASSVGTGHSNQPQHF
TRBV23-1	.	.	TRBJ1-3	TGCGCCAGCAGTCAATATAAACGGCCCTCTGGAAACACCATATATTTT	CASSQYKRPSGNTIYF
TRBV28	.	TRBD1	TRBJ1-5	TGTGCCAGCAGTCAAGGATTCGGACAGGGGGCGAGTCAGCCCCAGCATTTT	CASSQGFGQGASQPQHF
TRBV13	.	.	TRBJ2-5	TGTGCCAGCAGCTATGGGGTGGAGGAGACCCAGTACTTC	CASSYGVEETQYF
TRBV13	.	TRBD1	TRBJ1-6	TGTGCCAGCAGCTTATTGCCTTTCGACAGGGGAGGATCACCCCTCCACTTT	CASSLLPFDRGGSPLHF
TRBV11-3	once	TRBD2	TRBJ2-5	TGTGCCAGCAGCTTATCCCCGGGACTAGCTGGGGAGACCCAGTACTTC	CASSLSPGLAGETQYF
TRBV2	.	TRBD1	TRBJ1-2	TGTGCCAGCAGTGAGGACAGGGGAGGTGGCTACACCTTC	CASSEDRGGGYTF
TRBV7-2	.	.	TRBJ1-1	TGTGCCAGCAGCCAAAGCGGGGGTCTCACTGAAGCTTTCTTT	CASSQSGGLTEAFF
TRBV18	.	.	TRBJ2-1	TGTGCCAGCTCAAGGGGCCAGACCGACAATGAGCAGTTCTTC	CASSRGQTDNEQFF